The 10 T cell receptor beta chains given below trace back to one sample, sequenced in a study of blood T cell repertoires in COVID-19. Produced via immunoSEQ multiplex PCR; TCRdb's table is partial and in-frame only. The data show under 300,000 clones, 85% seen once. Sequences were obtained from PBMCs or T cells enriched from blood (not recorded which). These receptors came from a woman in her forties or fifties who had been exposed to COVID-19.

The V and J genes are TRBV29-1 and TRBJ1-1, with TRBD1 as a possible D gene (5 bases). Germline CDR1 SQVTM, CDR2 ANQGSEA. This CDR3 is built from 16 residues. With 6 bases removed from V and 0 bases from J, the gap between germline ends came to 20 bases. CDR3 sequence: CSVAGGRGLMNTEAFF. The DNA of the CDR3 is TGCAGCGTCGCCGGCGGACGGGGACTGATGAACACTGAAGCTTTCTTT.

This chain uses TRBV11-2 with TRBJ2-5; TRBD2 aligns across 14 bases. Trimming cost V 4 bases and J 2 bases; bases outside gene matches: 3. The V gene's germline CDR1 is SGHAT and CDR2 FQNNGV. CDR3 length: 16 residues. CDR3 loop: CASSSGLAGGQETQYF. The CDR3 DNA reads TGTGCCAGCAGCTCCGGACTAGCGGGGGGTCAAGAGACCCAGTACTTC.

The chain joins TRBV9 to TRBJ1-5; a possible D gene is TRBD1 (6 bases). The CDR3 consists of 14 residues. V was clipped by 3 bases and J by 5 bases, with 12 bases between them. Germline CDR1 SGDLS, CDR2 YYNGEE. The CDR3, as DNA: TGTGCCAGCAGCGGTGGGGACATATATCAGCCCCAGCATTTT. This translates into CASSGGDIYQPQHF. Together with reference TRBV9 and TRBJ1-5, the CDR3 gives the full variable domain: DSGVTQTPKHLITATGQRVTLRCSPRSGDLSVYWYQQSLDQGLQFLIQYYNGEERAKGNILERFSAQQFPDLHSELNLSSLELGDSALYFCASSGGDIYQPQHFGDGTRLSIL.

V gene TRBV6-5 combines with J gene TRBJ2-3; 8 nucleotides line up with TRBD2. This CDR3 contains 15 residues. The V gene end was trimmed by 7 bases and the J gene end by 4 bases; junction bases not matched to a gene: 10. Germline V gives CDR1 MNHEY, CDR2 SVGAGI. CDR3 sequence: CASTTRGGSADTQYF. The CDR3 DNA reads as TGTGCCAGCACAACACGGGGGGGCAGCGCAGATACGCAGTATTTT.

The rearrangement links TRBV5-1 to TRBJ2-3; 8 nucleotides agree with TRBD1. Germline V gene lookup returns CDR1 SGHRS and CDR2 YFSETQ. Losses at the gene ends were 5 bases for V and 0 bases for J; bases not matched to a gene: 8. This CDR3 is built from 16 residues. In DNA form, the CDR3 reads TGCGCCAGCAGTGAACAGGGGGTGAGGAGCACAGATACGCAGTATTTT. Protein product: CASSEQGVRSTDTQYF.

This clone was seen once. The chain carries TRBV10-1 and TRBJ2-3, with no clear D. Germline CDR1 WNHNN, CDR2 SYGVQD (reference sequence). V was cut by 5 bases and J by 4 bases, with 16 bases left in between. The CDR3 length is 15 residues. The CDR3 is CASSPALAPPDTQYF. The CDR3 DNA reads TGCGCCAGCAGTCCCGCTTTAGCTCCACCAGATACGCAGTATTTT.

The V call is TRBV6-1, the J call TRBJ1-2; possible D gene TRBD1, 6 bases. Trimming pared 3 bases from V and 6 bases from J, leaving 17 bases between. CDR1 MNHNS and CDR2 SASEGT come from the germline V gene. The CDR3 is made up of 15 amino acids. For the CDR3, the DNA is TGTGCCAGCAGTGAGCAAGGGACCAGGGGTCATGGCTACACCTTC. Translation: CASSEQGTRGHGYTF.

The CDR3 nucleotides are TGTGCCAGCACCAAGGACAGGGGGGGCATCAACGAGCAGTACTTC. Translation gives CASTKDRGGINEQYF. The chain is built from TRBV28 and TRBJ2-7; the match to TRBD1 covers 10 bases. This CDR3 spans 15 amino acids. Unmatched junction bases numbered 11, after V lost 7 bases and J lost 5 bases. Germline CDR1 and CDR2: MDHEN and SYDVKM.

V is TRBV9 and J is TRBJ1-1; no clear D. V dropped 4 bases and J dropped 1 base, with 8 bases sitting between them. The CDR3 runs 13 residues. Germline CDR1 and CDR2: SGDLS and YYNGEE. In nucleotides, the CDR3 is TGTGCCAGCAGCCCCGCGGGGAACACTGAAGCTTTCTTT. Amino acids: CASSPAGNTEAFF.

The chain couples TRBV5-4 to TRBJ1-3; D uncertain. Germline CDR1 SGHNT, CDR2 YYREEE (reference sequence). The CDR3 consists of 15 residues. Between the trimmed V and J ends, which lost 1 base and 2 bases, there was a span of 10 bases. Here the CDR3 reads CASSLIGEPGNTIYF. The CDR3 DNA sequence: TGTGCCAGCAGCTTGATAGGAGAACCTGGAAACACCATATATTTT.